The subject of this entry is one T cell receptor (beta chain). This specimen belongs to a study of blood T cell repertoires in COVID-19. Assay: immunoSEQ multiplex PCR; the TCRdb copy retains only in-frame clones and omits some. The table lists some 130,000 clones, roughly four fifths of them singletons. Trimming cost V 6 bases and J 2 bases, with 14 bases left between them. The germline V gene has CDR1 SGHRS and CDR2 YFSETQ. The CDR3 contains 14 residues. The sequence was collected from a man under 40 who had recovered from COVID-19. The source material was PBMCs or T cells enriched from blood (not recorded which). V and J are TRBV5-1 and TRBJ2-5; D gene unclear. The CDR3 is CASTSAFGQETQYF. The CDR3 region has the DNA TGCGCCAGCACGTCCGCCTTCGGTCAAGAGACCCAGTACTTC.